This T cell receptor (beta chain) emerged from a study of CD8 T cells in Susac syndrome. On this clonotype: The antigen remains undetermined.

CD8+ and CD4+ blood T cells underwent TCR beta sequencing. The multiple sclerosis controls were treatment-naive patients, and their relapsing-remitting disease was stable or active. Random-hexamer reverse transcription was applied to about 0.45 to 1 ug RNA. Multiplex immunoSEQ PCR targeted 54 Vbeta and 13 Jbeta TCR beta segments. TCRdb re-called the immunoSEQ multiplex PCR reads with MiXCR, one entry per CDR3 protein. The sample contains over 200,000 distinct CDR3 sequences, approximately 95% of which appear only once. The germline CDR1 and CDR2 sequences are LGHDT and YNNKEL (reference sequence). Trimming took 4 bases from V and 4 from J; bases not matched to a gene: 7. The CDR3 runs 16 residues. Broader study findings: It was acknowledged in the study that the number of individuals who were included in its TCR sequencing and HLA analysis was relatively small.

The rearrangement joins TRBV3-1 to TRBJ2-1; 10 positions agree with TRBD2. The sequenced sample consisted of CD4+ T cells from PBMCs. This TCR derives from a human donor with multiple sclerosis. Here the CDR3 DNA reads TGTGCCAGCAGCCCCGCCAGCGGGGGGGTATACAATGAGCAGTTCTTC. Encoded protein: CASSPASGGVYNEQFF.